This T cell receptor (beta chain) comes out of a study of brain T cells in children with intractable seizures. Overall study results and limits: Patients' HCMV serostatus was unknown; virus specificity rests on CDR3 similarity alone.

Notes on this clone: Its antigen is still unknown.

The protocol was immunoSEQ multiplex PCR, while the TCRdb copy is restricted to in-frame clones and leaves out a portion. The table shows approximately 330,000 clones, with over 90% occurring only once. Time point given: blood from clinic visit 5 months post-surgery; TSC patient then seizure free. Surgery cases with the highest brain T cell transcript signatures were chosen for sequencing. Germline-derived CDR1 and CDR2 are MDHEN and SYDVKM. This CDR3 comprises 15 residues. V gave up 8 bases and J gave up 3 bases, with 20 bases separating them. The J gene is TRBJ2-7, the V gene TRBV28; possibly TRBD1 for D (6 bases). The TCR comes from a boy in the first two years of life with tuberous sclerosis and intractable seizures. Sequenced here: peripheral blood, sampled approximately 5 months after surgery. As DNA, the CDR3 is TGTGCCAGCTTCGCGTTCGGGACAAATGGCTACGAGCAGTACTTC. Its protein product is CASFAFGTNGYEQYF.